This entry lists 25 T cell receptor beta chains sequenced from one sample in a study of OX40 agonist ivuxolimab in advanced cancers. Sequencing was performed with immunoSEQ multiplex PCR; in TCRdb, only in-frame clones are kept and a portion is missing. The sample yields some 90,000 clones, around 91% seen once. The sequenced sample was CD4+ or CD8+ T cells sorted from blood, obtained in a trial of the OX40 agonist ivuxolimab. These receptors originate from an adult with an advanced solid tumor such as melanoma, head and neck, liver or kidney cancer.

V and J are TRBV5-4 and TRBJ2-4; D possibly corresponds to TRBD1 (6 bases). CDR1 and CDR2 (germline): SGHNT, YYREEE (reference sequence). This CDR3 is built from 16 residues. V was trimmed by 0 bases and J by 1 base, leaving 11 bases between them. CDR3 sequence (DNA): TGTGCCAGCAGCTTGGACAGGGTAGGCGCCAAAAACATTCAGTACTTC. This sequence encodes CASSLDRVGAKNIQYF.

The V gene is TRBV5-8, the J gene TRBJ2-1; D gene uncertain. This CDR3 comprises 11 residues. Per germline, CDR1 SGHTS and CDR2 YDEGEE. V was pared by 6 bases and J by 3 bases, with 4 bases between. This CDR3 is CASTIYNEQFF. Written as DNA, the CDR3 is TGTGCCAGCACCATCTACAATGAGCAGTTCTTC. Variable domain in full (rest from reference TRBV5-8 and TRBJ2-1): EAGVTQSPTHLIKTRGQQATLRCSPISGHTSVYWYQQALGLGLQFLLWYDEGEERNRGNFPPRFSGRQFPNYSSELNVNALELEDSALYLCASTIYNEQFFGPGTRLTVL.

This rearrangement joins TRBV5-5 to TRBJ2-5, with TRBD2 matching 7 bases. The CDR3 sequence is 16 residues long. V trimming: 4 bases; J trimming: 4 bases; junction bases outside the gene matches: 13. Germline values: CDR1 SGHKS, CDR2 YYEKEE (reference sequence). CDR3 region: CASSLKPREVGETQYF. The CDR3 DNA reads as TGTGCCAGCAGCCTGAAACCTCGGGAGGTTGGAGAGACCCAGTACTTC. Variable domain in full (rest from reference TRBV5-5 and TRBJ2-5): DAGVTQSPTHLIKTRGQQVTLRCSPISGHKSVSWYQQVLGQGPQFIFQYYEKEERGRGNFPDRFSARQFPNYSSELNVNALLLGDSALYLCASSLKPREVGETQYFGPGTRLLVL.

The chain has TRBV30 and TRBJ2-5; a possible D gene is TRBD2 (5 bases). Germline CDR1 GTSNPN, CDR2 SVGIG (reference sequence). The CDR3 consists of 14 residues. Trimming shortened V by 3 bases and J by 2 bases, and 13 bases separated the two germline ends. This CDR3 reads CAWSRGEGQETQYF. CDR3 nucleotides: TGTGCCTGGAGCCGTGGCGAGGGACAAGAGACCCAGTACTTC.

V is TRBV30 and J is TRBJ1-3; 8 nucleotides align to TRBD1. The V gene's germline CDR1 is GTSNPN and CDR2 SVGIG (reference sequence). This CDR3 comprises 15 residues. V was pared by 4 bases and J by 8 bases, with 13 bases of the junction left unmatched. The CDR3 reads CAWNLATGAADTIYF. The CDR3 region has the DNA TGTGCCTGGAATCTCGCGACAGGGGCCGCGGACACCATATATTTT.

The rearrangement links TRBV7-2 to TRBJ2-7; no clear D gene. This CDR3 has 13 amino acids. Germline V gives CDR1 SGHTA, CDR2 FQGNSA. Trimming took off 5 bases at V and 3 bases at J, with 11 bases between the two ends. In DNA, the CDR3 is TGTGCCAGCAGCCCCTTGCGCTTCTACGAGCAGTACTTC. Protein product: CASSPLRFYEQYF.

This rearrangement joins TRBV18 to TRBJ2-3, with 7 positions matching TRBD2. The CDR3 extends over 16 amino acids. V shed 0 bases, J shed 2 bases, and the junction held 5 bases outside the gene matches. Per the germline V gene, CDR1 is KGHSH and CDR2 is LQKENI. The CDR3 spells CASSPPLAENTDTQYF. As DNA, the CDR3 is TGTGCCAGCTCACCACCGCTAGCGGAGAACACAGATACGCAGTATTTT.

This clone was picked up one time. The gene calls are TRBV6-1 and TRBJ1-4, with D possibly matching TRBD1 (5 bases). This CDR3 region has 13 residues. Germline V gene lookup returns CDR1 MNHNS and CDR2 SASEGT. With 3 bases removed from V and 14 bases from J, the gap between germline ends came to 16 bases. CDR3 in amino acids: CASSDRRPWGLFF. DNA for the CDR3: TGTGCCAGCAGTGATCGCAGGCCCTGGGGGCTGTTTTTT.

CDR3 nucleotides: TGTGCCAGCAGCCCGACCGGGCAACCCACAGATACGCAGTATTTT. Its protein is CASSPTGQPTDTQYF. The chain carries TRBV9 and TRBJ2-3; the D is unclear. The CDR3 is 15 residues long. Trimming took off 4 bases at V and 2 bases at J, with 14 bases between the two ends. CDR1 is SGDLS, CDR2 YYNGEE, per germline. Full variable domain (rest looked up from reference TRBV9 and TRBJ2-3): DSGVTQTPKHLITATGQRVTLRCSPRSGDLSVYWYQQSLDQGLQFLIQYYNGEERAKGNILERFSAQQFPDLHSELNLSSLELGDSALYFCASSPTGQPTDTQYFGPGTRLTVL.

CDR3 loop: CASSPWTAATGELFF. The CDR3 coding sequence is TGTGCCAGCAGCCCATGGACAGCGGCAACCGGGGAGCTGTTTTTT. The chain uses TRBV28 and TRBJ2-2, with a tentative D call TRBD1 (6 bases). Trimming pared 6 bases from V and 5 bases from J, leaving 16 bases between. CDR3 length equals 15 residues. Germline V gives CDR1 MDHEN, CDR2 SYDVKM.

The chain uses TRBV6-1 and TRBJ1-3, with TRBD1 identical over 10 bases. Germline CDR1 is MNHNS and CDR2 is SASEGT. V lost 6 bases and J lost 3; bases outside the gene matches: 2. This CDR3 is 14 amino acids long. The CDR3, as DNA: TGTGCCAGCAGGGGACAGGGGTTTGGAAACACCATATATTTT. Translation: CASRGQGFGNTIYF.

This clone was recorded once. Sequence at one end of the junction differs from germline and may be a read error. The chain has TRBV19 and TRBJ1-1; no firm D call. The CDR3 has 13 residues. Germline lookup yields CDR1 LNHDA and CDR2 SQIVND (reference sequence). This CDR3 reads CASSINMNTEAFF. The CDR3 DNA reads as TGTGCCAGTAGTATAAACATGAATACTGAAGCTTTCTTT.

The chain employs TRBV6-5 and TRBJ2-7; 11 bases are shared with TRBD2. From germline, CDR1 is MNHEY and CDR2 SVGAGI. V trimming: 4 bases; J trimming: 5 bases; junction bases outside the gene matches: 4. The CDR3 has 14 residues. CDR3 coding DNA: TGTGCCAGCAGTTTTAGCGGGAGGGCAGACGAGCAGTACTTC. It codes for CASSFSGRADEQYF.

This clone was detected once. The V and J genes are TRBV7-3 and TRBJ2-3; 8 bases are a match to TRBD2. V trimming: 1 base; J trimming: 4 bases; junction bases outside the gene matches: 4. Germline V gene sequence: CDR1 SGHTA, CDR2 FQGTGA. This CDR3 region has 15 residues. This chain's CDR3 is CASSLMGREADTQYF. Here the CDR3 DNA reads TGTGCCAGCAGCTTAATGGGGCGGGAGGCAGATACGCAGTATTTT.

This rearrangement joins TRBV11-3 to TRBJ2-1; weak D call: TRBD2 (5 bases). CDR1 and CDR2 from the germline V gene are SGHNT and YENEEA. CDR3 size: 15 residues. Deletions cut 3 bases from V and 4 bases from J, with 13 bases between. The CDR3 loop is CASSFRSSQYNEQFF. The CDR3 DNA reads TGTGCCAGCAGCTTTCGTTCTAGCCAATACAATGAGCAGTTCTTC.

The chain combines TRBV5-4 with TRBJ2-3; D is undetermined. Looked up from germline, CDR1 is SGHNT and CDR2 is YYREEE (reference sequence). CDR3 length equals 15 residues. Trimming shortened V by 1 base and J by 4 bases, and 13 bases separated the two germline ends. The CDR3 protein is CASSLKVGSPDTQYF. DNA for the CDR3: TGTGCCAGCAGCTTGAAGGTGGGGTCCCCAGATACGCAGTATTTT.

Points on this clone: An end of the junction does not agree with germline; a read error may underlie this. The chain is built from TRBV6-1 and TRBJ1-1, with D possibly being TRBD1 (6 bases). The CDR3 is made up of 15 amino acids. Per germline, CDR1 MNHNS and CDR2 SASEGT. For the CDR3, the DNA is TGTGTCAGCAGTGATGGAGGGGGAATAGGCACTGAAGCTTTCTTT. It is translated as CVSSDGGGIGTEAFF.

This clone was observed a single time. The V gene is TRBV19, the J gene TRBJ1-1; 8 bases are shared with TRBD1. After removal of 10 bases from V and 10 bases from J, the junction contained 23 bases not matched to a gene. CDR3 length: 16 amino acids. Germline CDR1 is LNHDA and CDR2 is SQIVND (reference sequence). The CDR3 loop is CATRNVIRGRGVRAFF. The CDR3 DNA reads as TGTGCCACTCGCAATGTGATCAGGGGGCGCGGCGTGAGAGCTTTCTTT.

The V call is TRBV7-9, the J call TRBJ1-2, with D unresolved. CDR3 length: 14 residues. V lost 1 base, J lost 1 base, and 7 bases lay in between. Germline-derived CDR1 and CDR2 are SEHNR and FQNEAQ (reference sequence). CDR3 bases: TGTGCCAGCAGCTTAGGACAACTTAACTATGGCTACACCTTC. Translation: CASSLGQLNYGYTF. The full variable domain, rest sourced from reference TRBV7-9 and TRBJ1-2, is DTGVSQNPRHKITKRGQNVTFRCDPISEHNRLYWYRQTLGQGPEFLTYFQNEAQLEKSRLLSDRFSAERPKGSFSTLEIQRTEQGDSAMYLCASSLGQLNYGYTFGSGTRLTVV.

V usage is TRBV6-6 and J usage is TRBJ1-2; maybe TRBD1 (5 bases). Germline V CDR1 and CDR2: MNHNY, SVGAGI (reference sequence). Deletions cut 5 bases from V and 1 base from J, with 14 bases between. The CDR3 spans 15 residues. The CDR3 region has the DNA TGTGCCAGCAGTCCCGCGGGGGACTTTAACTATGGCTACACCTTC. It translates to CASSPAGDFNYGYTF.

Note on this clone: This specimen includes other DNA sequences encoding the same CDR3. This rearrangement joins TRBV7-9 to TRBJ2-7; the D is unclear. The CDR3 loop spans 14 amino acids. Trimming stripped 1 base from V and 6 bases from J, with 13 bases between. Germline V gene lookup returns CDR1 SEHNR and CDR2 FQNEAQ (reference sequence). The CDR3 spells CASSLEGRLGEQYF. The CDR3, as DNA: TGTGCCAGCAGCTTAGAAGGCCGCTTGGGCGAGCAGTACTTC.

CDR3 nucleotide sequence: TGTGCCAGCAGCCCCCTAGGGGGAGTGGGGGAGCAGTACTTC. It encodes CASSPLGGVGEQYF. The V call is TRBV7-6, the J call TRBJ2-7; tentative D call: TRBD1 (6 bases). This CDR3 spans 14 amino acids. The V end was cut by 5 bases, the J end by 7 bases, with 18 bases between. Germline CDR1 reads SGHVS; CDR2 reads FNYEAQ.

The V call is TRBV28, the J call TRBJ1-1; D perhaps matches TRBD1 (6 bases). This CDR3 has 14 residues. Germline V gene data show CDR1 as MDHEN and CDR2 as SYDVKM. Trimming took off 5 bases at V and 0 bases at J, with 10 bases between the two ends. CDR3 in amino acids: CASSEGGLNTEAFF. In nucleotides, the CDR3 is TGTGCCAGCAGTGAAGGGGGTTTGAACACTGAAGCTTTCTTT.

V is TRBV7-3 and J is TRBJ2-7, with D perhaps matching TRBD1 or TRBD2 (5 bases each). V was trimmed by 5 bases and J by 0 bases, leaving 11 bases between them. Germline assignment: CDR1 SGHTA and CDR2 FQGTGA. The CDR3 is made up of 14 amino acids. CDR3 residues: CASSRDRFSYEQYF. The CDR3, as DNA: TGTGCCAGCAGCCGGGACCGGTTCTCCTACGAGCAGTACTTC.

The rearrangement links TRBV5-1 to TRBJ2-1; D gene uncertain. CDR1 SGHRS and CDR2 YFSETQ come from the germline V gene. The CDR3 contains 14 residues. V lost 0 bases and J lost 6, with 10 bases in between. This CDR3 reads CASSLDHRGNEQFF. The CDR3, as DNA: TGCGCCAGCAGCTTGGACCACCGCGGCAATGAGCAGTTCTTC.